What follows is one TCR beta chain and its context. This specimen belongs to a study of blood T cell repertoires in COVID-19. Study-wide context: Whether acute or convalescent, the COVID-19 samples came from the United States, Italy and Spain. In each case, the material was cDNA or gDNA derived from T cells, B-cell-depleted T cells, or PBMCs.

Per germline, CDR1 MNHEY and CDR2 SVGEGT. Trimming removed 4 bases from V and 9 bases from J, with 10 bases in between. CDR3 size: 12 residues. Study processing details: It was from reference gene primer amplification that nucleated cell counts were estimated. Profiled with immunoSEQ multiplex PCR; TCRdb holds only in-frame clones, not every one. The V and J calls and clone size are taken from that table; D and trimming were inferred from the DNA. The table records around 260,000 clones, about nine tenths of them present only once. The clonotype originates from a woman younger than 45 with active or convalescent COVID-19. The sequencing input was peripheral blood. This chain uses TRBV6-2 or TRBV6-3 with TRBJ1-5; D gene uncertain. The CDR3 loop is CASSSTLRPQHF. CDR3 DNA: TGTGCCAGCAGTTCCACCCTCAGGCCCCAGCATTTT.